These 21 T cell receptor beta chains were all obtained from the same sample, sequenced in a study of cytomegalovirus exposure and HLA in healthy donors. The PCR employed 60 Vbeta primers together with 13 Jbeta primers. Assay used: immunoSEQ multiplex PCR; TCRdb lists only in-frame clones, some missing. The data show about 140,000 clones, 73% seen once. What was sequenced was PBMCs. These receptors were obtained from a woman in her forties in good health and CMV-seronegative.

The chain employs TRBV28 and TRBJ1-3, with D perhaps matching TRBD1 (5 bases). Germline CDR1 is MDHEN and CDR2 is SYDVKM. V gave up 5 bases and J gave up 4 bases, with 15 bases separating them. CDR3 length equals 15 residues. CDR3 DNA: TGTGCCAGCAGTCTCTTCCTCGGGGGAGGAAACACCATATATTTT. Translated, it gives CASSLFLGGGNTIYF.

The chain employs TRBV6-5 and TRBJ2-2; D possibly corresponds to TRBD1 (6 bases). Trimming pared 8 bases from V and 4 bases from J, leaving 11 bases between. CDR1 is MNHEY and CDR2 is SVGAGI in the germline V gene. The CDR3 has 13 amino acids. The CDR3 sequence: CASRIQGTGELFF. CDR3 sequence (DNA): TGTGCCAGCCGAATACAGGGCACCGGGGAGCTGTTTTTT.

The rearrangement links TRBV27 to TRBJ2-1; 13 positions match TRBD2. Looked up from germline, CDR1 is MNHEY and CDR2 is SMNVEV (reference sequence). With 5 bases clipped from V and 7 bases from J, the junction kept 8 bases outside the gene matches. This CDR3 is built from 16 residues. The CDR3 is CASSPWTSGGLNEQFF. The CDR3 DNA sequence: TGTGCCAGCAGTCCGTGGACTAGCGGGGGTTTAAATGAGCAGTTCTTC.

The rearrangement links TRBV9 to TRBJ1-2, with D hard to call. Germline V gene data show CDR1 as SGDLS and CDR2 as YYNGEE. The CDR3 extends over 13 amino acids. V shed 0 bases and J shed 2 bases, with 5 bases lying between them. CDR3 protein: CASSVEANYGYTF. Here the CDR3 DNA reads TGTGCCAGCAGCGTAGAAGCAAACTATGGCTACACCTTC. The full variable domain, completed using reference TRBV9 and TRBJ1-2, is DSGVTQTPKHLITATGQRVTLRCSPRSGDLSVYWYQQSLDQGLQFLIQYYNGEERAKGNILERFSAQQFPDLHSELNLSSLELGDSALYFCASSVEANYGYTFGSGTRLTVV.

The chain links TRBV4-3 to TRBJ2-1, with D possibly being TRBD1 (5 bases). Germline CDR1 is LGHNA and CDR2 is YSLEER. Between the trimmed V and J ends, which lost 0 bases and 4 bases, there was a span of 13 bases. The CDR3 contains 16 residues. The CDR3 DNA sequence: TGCGCCAGCAGCCAAGATCAGGGTTTAGGGTACAATGAGCAGTTCTTC. Amino acids: CASSQDQGLGYNEQFF.

The gene calls are TRBV6-6 and TRBJ1-3; possibly TRBD1 for D (5 bases). Germline CDR1 MNHNY, CDR2 SVGAGI (reference sequence). CDR3 length: 16 residues. The V and J ends lost 5 bases and 5 bases respectively, with 19 bases between them. Here the CDR3 reads CASSPSGVRGRNTIYF. CDR3 sequence (DNA): TGTGCCAGCAGTCCCTCGGGGGTAAGGGGTCGAAACACCATATATTTT.

This clone came up a few times. This chain links TRBV9 with TRBJ2-3, with 8 bases identical to TRBD2. In germline, CDR1 is SGDLS, CDR2 YYNGEE. The CDR3 covers 13 residues. V shed 7 bases, J shed 1 base, and the junction held 2 bases outside the gene matches. The CDR3 region has the DNA TGTGCCAGCGGAGCGGGGGGCACAGATACGCAGTATTTT. It codes for CASGAGGTDTQYF.

This chain joins TRBV4-2 and TRBJ2-1, with D possibly being TRBD1 (6 bases). Looked up from germline, CDR1 is LGHNA and CDR2 is YNFKEQ. The CDR3 is 13 amino acids. Trimming removed 3 bases at V and 5 bases at J, with 8 bases between. The CDR3 loop reads CASSQYRDNEQFF. CDR3 DNA sequence: TGTGCCAGCAGCCAGTACAGGGACAATGAGCAGTTCTTC.

V gene TRBV19 combines with J gene TRBJ1-6; 8 bases fit TRBD1. J gave up 5 bases and V 6 bases, and 3 bases lay outside the gene matches. The CDR3 sequence is 14 residues long. Germline CDR1 reads LNHDA; CDR2 reads SQIVND (reference sequence). CDR3 residues: CASRRTGNNSPLHF. The CDR3 DNA reads TGTGCCAGTAGAAGGACAGGGAATAATTCACCCCTCCACTTT.

The chain uses TRBV5-1 and TRBJ2-7, with TRBD1 matching over 7 bases. Germline-derived CDR1 and CDR2 are SGHRS and YFSETQ. V lost 3 bases to trimming and J lost 0 bases; unmatched junction nucleotides: 3. The CDR3 is 14 amino acids. CDR3 nucleotide sequence: TGCGCCAGCAGCTACGGGGACAGCTCCTACGAGCAGTACGTC. This translates into CASSYGDSSYEQYV.

This chain links TRBV6-1 with TRBJ1-2; weak D call: TRBD1 (6 bases). The germline V and J ends were trimmed by 0 bases and 5 bases, with 13 bases remaining between them. CDR3 length equals 15 residues. Germline-derived CDR1 and CDR2 are MNHNS and SASEGT. The CDR3 region has the DNA TGTGCCAGCAGTGAAGCGCGGGGGACATCGTATGGCTACACCTTC. It is translated as CASSEARGTSYGYTF.

The chain is built from TRBV5-4 and TRBJ2-7, with TRBD2 matching 7 bases. Germline V gene sequence: CDR1 SGHNT, CDR2 YYREEE (reference sequence). Losses at the gene ends were 3 bases for V and 5 bases for J; bases not matched to a gene: 5. The CDR3 is made up of 13 amino acids. Here the CDR3 reads CASSWGGGDEQYF. The DNA of the CDR3 is TGTGCCAGCAGCTGGGGTGGGGGGGACGAGCAGTACTTC.

The CDR3 bases are TGTGCCAGCAGTTTAGGGCGCAATCAGCCCCAGCATTTT. Protein: CASSLGRNQPQHF. The chain has TRBV27 and TRBJ1-5; D is ambiguous. This CDR3 spans 13 amino acids. V was pared by 2 bases and J by 2 bases, with 4 bases between. From germline, CDR1 is MNHEY and CDR2 SMNVEV (reference sequence).

This clone was seen a handful of times. This chain joins TRBV6-5 and TRBJ1-2; 9 nucleotides match TRBD1. Per the germline V gene, CDR1 is MNHEY and CDR2 is SVGAGI. This CDR3 contains 13 residues. The V segment lost 2 bases and the J segment 6 bases; nucleotides outside the gene matches: 1. CDR3 sequence reads: CASSYGQGNGYTF. CDR3 nucleotides: TGTGCCAGCAGTTACGGACAGGGGAATGGCTACACCTTC.

The chain recombines TRBV7-9 with TRBJ2-1, with 12 bases fitting TRBD2. Germline assignment: CDR1 SEHNR and CDR2 FQNEAQ (reference sequence). Trimming cost V 5 bases and J 6 bases; bases outside gene matches: 5. The length of the CDR3 is 15 residues. The CDR3 is CASSQTSGGLNEQFF. CDR3 bases: TGTGCCAGCAGCCAGACTAGCGGGGGCCTCAATGAGCAGTTCTTC.

This clone has a handful of counts. V is TRBV18 and J is TRBJ2-3; TRBD1 matches 7 bases. V was pared by 3 bases and J by 0 bases, with 3 bases of the junction left unmatched. CDR1 and CDR2 (germline): KGHSH, LQKENI. The CDR3 is made up of 15 amino acids. CDR3 region: CASSPWTGSTDTQYF. The CDR3 DNA sequence: TGTGCCAGCTCACCCTGGACAGGAAGCACAGATACGCAGTATTTT.

J is TRBJ2-5 and V is TRBV9, with D possibly being TRBD2 (7 bases). V was cut by 0 bases and J by 4 bases, with 13 bases left in between. Germline CDR1 reads SGDLS; CDR2 reads YYNGEE. The CDR3 covers 15 residues. CDR3 coding DNA: TGTGCCAGCAGCGTAGCTGGGGGGGCCGGAGAGACCCAGTACTTC. Translation: CASSVAGGAGETQYF.

This chain links TRBV27 with TRBJ1-6, with a possible D match to TRBD1 (6 bases). Trimming stripped 4 bases from V and 10 bases from J, with 17 bases between. CDR3 size: 15 residues. CDR1 is MNHEY, CDR2 SMNVEV, per germline (reference sequence). CDR3 amino acids: CASSSIQGSRSPLHF. The CDR3 bases are TGTGCCAGCAGTTCCATACAGGGTTCACGATCACCCCTCCACTTT.

The chain joins TRBV5-1 to TRBJ2-2, with D possibly TRBD1 on 6 matching bases. V lost 5 bases to trimming and J lost 0 bases, with 8 bases between them. Germline values: CDR1 SGHRS, CDR2 YFSETQ. CDR3 length equals 14 residues. CDR3 nucleotides: TGCGCCAGCAGACAGGGCGCGAACACCGGGGAGCTGTTTTTT. Its protein is CASRQGANTGELFF.

The rearrangement links TRBV7-9 to TRBJ1-4; D may be TRBD1 (6 bases). Germline V CDR1 and CDR2: SEHNR, FQNEAQ (reference sequence). The CDR3 covers 15 residues. Trimming removed 5 bases at V and 8 bases at J, with 18 bases between. DNA of the CDR3: TGTGCCAGCAGCCAATACGGGGGGGCGGAGGAAAAACTGTTTTTT. Encoded protein: CASSQYGGAEEKLFF.

This chain connects TRBV7-2 to TRBJ1-2; no reliable D call. V gave up 4 bases and J gave up 4 bases, with 13 bases separating them. Germline CDR1 SGHTA, CDR2 FQGNSA. The CDR3 length is 14 residues. In DNA, the CDR3 is TGTGCCAGCAGCTCCCGACTCGAGGGCTATGGCTACACCTTC. Translated, it gives CASSSRLEGYGYTF.